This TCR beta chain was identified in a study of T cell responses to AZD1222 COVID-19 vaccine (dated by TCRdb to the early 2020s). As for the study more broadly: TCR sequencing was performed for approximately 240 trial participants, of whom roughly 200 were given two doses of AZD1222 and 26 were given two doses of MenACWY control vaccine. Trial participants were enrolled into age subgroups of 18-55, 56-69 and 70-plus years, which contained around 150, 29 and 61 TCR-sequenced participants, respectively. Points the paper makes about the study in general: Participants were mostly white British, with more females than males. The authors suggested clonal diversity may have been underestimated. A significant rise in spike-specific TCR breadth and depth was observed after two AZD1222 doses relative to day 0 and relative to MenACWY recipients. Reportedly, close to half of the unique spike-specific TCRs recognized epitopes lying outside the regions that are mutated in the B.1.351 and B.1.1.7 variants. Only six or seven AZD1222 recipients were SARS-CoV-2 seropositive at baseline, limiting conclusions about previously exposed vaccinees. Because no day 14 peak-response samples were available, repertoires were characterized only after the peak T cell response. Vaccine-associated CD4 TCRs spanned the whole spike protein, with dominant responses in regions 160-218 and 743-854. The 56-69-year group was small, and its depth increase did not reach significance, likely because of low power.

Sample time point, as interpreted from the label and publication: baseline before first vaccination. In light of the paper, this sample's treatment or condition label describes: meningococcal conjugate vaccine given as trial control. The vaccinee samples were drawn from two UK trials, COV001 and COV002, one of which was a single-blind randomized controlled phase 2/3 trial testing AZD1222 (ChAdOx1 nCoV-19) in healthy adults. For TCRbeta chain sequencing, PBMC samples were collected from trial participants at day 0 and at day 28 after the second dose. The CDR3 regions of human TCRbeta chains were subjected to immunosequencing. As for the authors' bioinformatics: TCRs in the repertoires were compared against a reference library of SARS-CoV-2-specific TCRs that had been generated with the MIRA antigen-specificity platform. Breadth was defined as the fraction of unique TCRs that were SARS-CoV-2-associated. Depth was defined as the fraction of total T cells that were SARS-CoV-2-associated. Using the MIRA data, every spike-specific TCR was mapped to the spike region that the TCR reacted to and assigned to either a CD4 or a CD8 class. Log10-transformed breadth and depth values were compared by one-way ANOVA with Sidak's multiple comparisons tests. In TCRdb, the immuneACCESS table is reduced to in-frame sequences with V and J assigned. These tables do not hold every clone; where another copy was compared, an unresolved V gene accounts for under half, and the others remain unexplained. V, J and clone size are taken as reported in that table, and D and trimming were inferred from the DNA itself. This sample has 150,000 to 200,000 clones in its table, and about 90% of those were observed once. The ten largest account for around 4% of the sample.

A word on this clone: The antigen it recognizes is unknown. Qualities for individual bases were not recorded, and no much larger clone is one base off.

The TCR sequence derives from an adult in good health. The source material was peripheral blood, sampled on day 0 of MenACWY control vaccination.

The CDR3 region: CASSGLAGVYEQFF. The nucleotide sequence reads TGTGCCAGCAGTGGGCTAGCGGGAGTTTATGAGCAGTTCTTC. The sequence links TRBV6-4 to TRBJ2-1, and 10 junction bases match TRBD2. The CDR3 spans 14 residues, from the cysteine through the phenylalanine. Only CDR3 DNA remains: 42 bases, in frame from the first base. CDR1 and CDR2 were assigned from the germline V gene as MRHNA and SNTAGT. The junction shows trimming of 4 bases on V and 8 bases on J, and the gene matches do not reach 5 bases of it.